This T cell receptor beta chain emerged from a study of CD8 T cells in Susac syndrome. When the RNA was reverse transcribed, random hexamers were used with an input of 0.5 to 1 ug. The TCR beta CDR3 was amplified by immunoSEQ multiplex PCR across 54 Vbeta, 13 Jbeta. TCRdb independently ran MiXCR on the immunoSEQ multiplex PCR reads; one entry per CDR3 protein. The sample records about 50,000 distinct CDR3 sequences, 90% to 95% being singletons. The source is a human donor with multiple sclerosis. The sample taken for sequencing was CD8+ T cells from PBMCs.

This CDR3 reads CASGFNEQFF. The CDR3 DNA is TGTGCCAGCGGCTTCAATGAGCAGTTCTTC. The chain recombines TRBV12-3 or TRBV12-4 with TRBJ2-1; D is unclear. Trimming removed 8 bases from V and 6 bases from J, with 5 bases in between. This CDR3 contains 10 residues.